The entry below describes one T cell receptor beta chain. The table lists this clone with a few counts. Which antigen it targets is not known. One base away there is no much larger clone; base qualities are not given. This specimen belongs to a study of long-term antiretroviral therapy in people with HIV (dated by TCRdb to 2021 to 2024). Background on the whole study: The earliest samples were collected about a decade before the 2015 WHO recommendation for immediate ART, when ART was typically delayed until CD4 counts fell. A total of some 200 cryopreserved PBMC samples came from 30 adults with confirmed HIV infection and were collected serially over a mean of approximately six years (range 1-12). Among the 30 to 35 participants with HIV, eleven were female. No cross-contamination during QIAcube processing was shown when test extractions of a monoclonal T-cell line were performed alongside roughly 30 polyclonal samples. This retrospective serial study examined whether starting ART and sustained HIV suppression were associated with changes in the composition and diversity of the TRB repertoire in peripheral blood. Overall study results and their limits: Owing to limited PBMC availability, only the TCR beta chain was sequenced, without alpha chain pairing. At every time point, the repertoire was dominated by expanded TRB clones first identified before ART initiation, although this dominance fluctuated and, in many PLHIV, declined after ART. Samples dated from the mid-2000s to the late 2010s, and the ART regimens used may be less effective than current ones. Compared with controls, HIV repertoires had narrower CDR3 length ranges, and the network structure pointed to an antigen-experienced repertoire that shifted only slightly toward naive after ART. A significant increase in TRB diversity was found to be associated with ART initiation, although TRB diversity was observed to remain significantly below that of transplant donor controls even after long-term ART. Because cell numbers in pre-ART samples were limited, unsorted PBMC were profiled instead of sorted CD4+ and CD8+ T cells. Inferences about post-ART repertoire changes were limited because no data were available on ART adherence, viral resistance or therapy changes.

The immunoSEQ hsTCRB v3.0 assay was used at survey level resolution to sequence the TRB variable region. The target sequencing depth for TRB was about 40,000-55,000 T-cell genomes per sample. An Illumina MiSeq with a v3 150-cycle kit was used to sequence the pooled TRB libraries. Regarding the original processing steps: Analysis of repertoires was carried out in R inside a reproducible Nextflow workflow spanning QC, data transformation and analysis. Custom analyses were implemented in LymphoSeq2, an R package for AIRR-Seq data exploration. A few samples that yielded fewer than 5000 total TRB sequences were excluded, so that about 200 HIV repertoires were analyzed. Among the roughly 190 retained HIV repertoires, some 60 were collected before ART initiation and approximately 130 were collected after ART initiation. Each repertoire was downsampled to 5000 TRB nucleotide sequences, and summary statistics were averaged across 100 downsampling iterations. TRB sequences were retained for analysis only if CDR3 regions of at least seven amino acids were present. Diversity was assessed using a clonality score derived from Shannon entropy and using the Gini coefficient. In repertoire networks, the top 5000 CDR3 amino acid sequences were linked whenever an edit distance of one separated two sequences. For TRB CDR3 amino acid sequences, GLIPH2 was used to predict antigen specificity groups and MHC restriction. To flag known CMV, EBV, HIV or tissue antigen associations, CDR3 amino acid sequences were matched against VDJdb and McPAS-TCR. Pre-ART, post-ART and control groups were compared with Wilcoxon signed-rank tests and Holm-Bonferroni correction. TCRdb obtained this table from immuneACCESS and retained in-frame rearrangements with V and J assigned. These tables miss some clones; where compared with another copy, unresolved V genes account for less than half of the shortfall, and the remainder is unexplained. The DNA was the basis for D and trimming; V, J and clone size are from that table. For this sample there are about 24,000 clones; approximately 80% appear just once. Of the sample, about 16% falls within the top ten clones.

The CDR3 starts with the cysteine, ends with the phenylalanine, and has 15 residues. The CDR3 DNA has 45 bases and is translated from base 1. V and J lose 0 bases and 2 bases, and a span of 11 bases separates them. The germline V gene supplies CDR1 LGHNA and CDR2 YNFKEQ. Participants were included only if at least one PBMC sample before ART initiation and at least two post-ART samples were available. Treatment was received in the United States of America by all participants with HIV. Before DNA extraction, cryopreserved samples containing roughly 1-11 million PBMC were thawed and washed. At the time of the earliest PBMC sample for each participant with HIV, ages ranged from about 23 to 60 years. Per participant, PBMC samples came from 1-4 timepoints prior to ART initiation and 2-8 timepoints following ART initiation, for a median of 7 samples. Serial HIV viral load, CD4+ T-cell count, ART history and demographic data were obtained for every participant. Genomic DNA was extracted from unsorted PBMC with a Qiagen kit on a QIAcube, with processing performed in batches of 12 samples.

This sequence was found in a woman aged 18-29 years with HIV. The material sequenced was unsorted PBMCs, taken at the start of antiretroviral therapy, before treatment. Rearrangement joined TRBV4-2 to TRBJ2-7, with no confident D gene call. CDR3 loop: CASSQDGQAPYEQYF. The base sequence is TGTGCCAGCAGCCAAGATGGGCAGGCTCCCTACGAGCAGTACTTC.